The rows below give T cell receptor beta chains drawn from one sample of a study of tumor-infiltrating lymphocytes in primary liver carcinoma. TCRdb itself ran the multiplex PCR reads through MiXCR, one entry per CDR3 protein. The profile shows 300,000 to 400,000 distinct CDR3 sequences, 65% of them singletons. Input material: peripheral blood. The origin of the receptors is a man in his forties with primary liver carcinoma and hepatitis B virus infection. Each CDR3 is given with its conserved first and last residue. D genes are given only for firm matches. The listing skips clone size in some rows; elsewhere it reads once, few, many or a size class.

- | TRBJ2-5 | TRBV11-1 | - | CASSQRLGVIQETQYF | TGTGCCAGCAGCCAAAGACTGGGGGTAATTCAAGAGACCCAGTACTTC
- | TRBJ2-7 | TRBV4-1 | - | CPSSQLLGWDGYEQYF | TGCCCCAGCAGCCAACTTTTAGGGTGGGATGGATACGAGCAGTACTTC
- | TRBJ2-7 | TRBV11-2 | - | CASSLAGDQYF | TGTGCCAGCAGCCTCGCTGGGGATCAGTACTTC
few | TRBJ2-1 | TRBV5-1 | - | CASSSRVRGEQFF | TGCGCCAGCAGCTCACGTGTGAGGGGTGAGCAGTTCTTC
many | TRBJ2-3 | TRBV11-2 | TRBD2 | CASSLETGRGKRDTQYF | TGTGCCAGCAGCTTAGAAACTGGGAGGGGAAAACGAGATACGCAGTATTTT
once | TRBJ2-2 | TRBV11-3 | - | CASGFGQGGGELFF | TGTGCCAGCGGCTTTGGGCAGGGCGGCGGGGAGCTGTTTTTT
many | TRBJ2-7 | TRBV7-9 | - | CASSLSTYEQYF | TGTGCCAGCAGCTTAAGTACATACGAGCAGTACTTC
- | TRBJ2-1 | TRBV6-5 | TRBD2 | CAISPTSGRSNEQFF | TGTGCCATCAGCCCTACTAGCGGGAGATCAAATGAGCAGTTCTTC
- | TRBJ1-1 | TRBV12-3/TRBV12-4 | TRBD1 | CACSSQGARTEAFF | TGTGCCTGCAGTTCACAGGGGGCGCGCACTGAAGCTTTCTTT
many | TRBJ2-6 | TRBV28 | - | CASIPAGNSGANVLTF | TGTGCCAGCATCCCGGCGGGGAACTCTGGGGCCAACGTCCTGACTTTC
few | TRBJ1-4 | TRBV6-1 | TRBD1 | CASRDDRGRVEKLFF | TGTGCCAGCAGAGACGACAGGGGGCGGGTAGAAAAACTGTTTTTT
few | TRBJ2-7 | TRBV5-6 | - | CASSRYGTGGDYEQYF | TGTGCCAGCAGCCGCTACGGTACGGGCGGGGATTACGAGCAGTACTTC
once | TRBJ2-1 | TRBV4-1 | - | CASSQEEARVNEQFF | TGCGCCAGCAGCCAAGAGGAGGCGCGGGTCAATGAGCAGTTCTTC
- | TRBJ2-5 | TRBV6-2/TRBV6-3 | TRBD2 | CASRAGLAGGPGETQYF | TGTGCCAGCAGAGCGGGACTAGCGGGAGGGCCAGGAGAGACCCAGTACTTC
- | TRBJ2-7 | TRBV28 | - | CASSSPGEVAAYEQYF | TGTGCCAGCAGTTCCCCCGGGGAAGTGGCGGCCTACGAGCAGTACTTC
- | TRBJ2-5 | TRBV11-2 | TRBD2 | CASSPGGAETEYF | TGCGCCAGCAGCCCCGGGGGGGCGGAAACCGAGTACTTC
many | TRBJ2-2 | TRBV29-1 | TRBD1 | CSVETGVAELFF | TGCAGCGTTGAGACAGGGGTGGCGGAGCTGTTTTTT
- | TRBJ2-5 | TRBV11-2 | - | CASSLSCGQETQYF | TGTGCCAGCAGCTTAAGCTGTGGGCAAGAGACCCAATACTTC
many | TRBJ2-1 | TRBV11-2 | - | CASSLDLGDEQFF | TGTGCCAGCAGCTTAGATCTGGGGGATGAGCAGTTCTTC
few | TRBJ2-7 | TRBV6-1 | - | CASSERGTAYEQYF | TGTGCCAGCAGTGAACGAGGCACCGCCTACGAGCAGTACTTC
- | TRBJ2-2 | TRBV11-2 | - | CASSLLSANIGELFF | TGTGCCAGCAGCTTATTGTCTGCTAACATCGGGGAGCTGTTTTTT
many | TRBJ2-1 | TRBV6-2/TRBV6-3 | TRBD2 | CASSYSLAGVYNEQFF | TGTGCCAGCAGTTACTCACTAGCGGGAGTCTACAATGAGCAGTTCTTC
- | TRBJ2-1 | TRBV7-3 | - | CASSLDSGVYNEQFF | TGTGCCAGCAGCTTAGATAGCGGAGTCTACAATGAGCAGTTCTTC
- | TRBJ2-1 | TRBV11-2 | - | CARRIAGGNNEQFF | TGTGCCAGACGCATAGCAGGAGGGAACAATGAGCAGTTCTTC
- | TRBJ2-7 | TRBV12-3/TRBV12-4 | TRBD1 | CASRRTGVYEHYF | TGTGCCAGCAGACGGACAGGAGTCTACGAGCATTACTTC
- | TRBJ2-3 | TRBV5-4 | - | CASSLRIDTRYF | TGTGCCAGCAGCTTGAGGATAGATACGCGGTATTTT
- | TRBJ2-7 | TRBV4-3 | TRBD2 | CASSHGTSGASYEQYF | TGCGCCAGTAGCCATGGGACTAGCGGAGCCTCCTACGAGCAGTACTTC
few | TRBJ2-1 | TRBV5-4 | - | CASSLEGKPYNEQFF | TGTGCCAGCAGCTTGGAGGGGAAGCCCTACAATGAGCAGTTCTTC
many | TRBJ2-1 | TRBV6-5 | TRBD2 | CASNREGLSNEQFF | TGTGCCAGCAACCGGGAGGGCCTTAGTAATGAGCAGTTCTTC
few | TRBJ2-5 | TRBV5-1 | TRBD2 | CASSLLAGEETQYF | TGCGCCAGCAGCTTACTAGCGGGAGAAGAGACCCAGTACTTC
- | TRBJ2-1 | TRBV10-3 | - | CAIGDAGSGYVQFF | TGTGCCATCGGTGATGCGGGGAGCGGCTATGTGCAGTTCTTC
- | TRBJ2-1 | TRBV11-2 | TRBD2 | CANSLAGANELFF | TGTGCCAACAGCTTAGCGGGAGCTAATGAGCTGTTCTTC
- | TRBJ1-1 | TRBV11-2 | - | CTSNLGIGGPEAFF | TGTACCAGCAACCTAGGTATCGGGGGACCTGAAGCTTTCTTT
- | TRBJ2-5 | TRBV28 | - | CAITPGGQETQYF | TGTGCCATCACCCCAGGAGGGCAAGAGACCCAGTACTTC
many | TRBJ2-2 | TRBV10-3 | - | CAISESTPVGGTGELFF | TGTGCCATCAGTGAGTCAACCCCCGTGGGGGGCACCGGGGAGCTGTTTTTT
- | TRBJ2-2 | TRBV30 | TRBD1 | CAWIYLGTANTGELFF | TGTGCCTGGATATATCTAGGGACAGCGAACACCGGGGAGCTGTTTTTT
many | TRBJ2-4 | TRBV11-1 | TRBD1 | CASSLRGQNIQYF | TGTGCCAGCAGCTTAAGGGGGCAAAACATTCAGTACTTC
- | TRBJ2-1 | TRBV7-9 | TRBD2 | CASSFASGANEQFF | TGTGCCAGCAGCTTTGCTAGCGGGGCCAATGAGCAGTTCTTC
- | TRBJ2-4 | TRBV11-2 | - | CARGLAYGTNIQYF | TGTGCCAGAGGCTTAGCTTACGGGACAAACATTCAGTACTTC
- | TRBJ2-7 | TRBV7-8 | - | CASSRFVDHEQYF | TGTGCCAGCAGCCGCTTCGTGGACCACGAGCAGTACTTC
- | TRBJ2-5 | TRBV11-2 | - | CASSLARLALEKKETQYF | TGTGCTAGCAGCTTAGCCAGGCTAGCCCTGGAAAAAAAAGAGACCCAGTACTTC
many | TRBJ1-2 | TRBV6-1 | - | CASRKDRETGYTF | TGTGCCAGCAGAAAGGACCGGGAGACGGGCTACACCTTC
few | TRBJ2-5 | TRBV5-1 | - | CASSRDEETQYF | TGCGCCAGCAGTCGGGATGAGGAGACCCAGTACTTC
many | TRBJ2-5 | TRBV12-3/TRBV12-4 | - | CASSSDGPTQETQYF | TGTGCCAGCAGTTCCGACGGGCCCACCCAAGAGACCCAGTACTTC
- | TRBJ2-1 | TRBV5-1 | TRBD2 | CASSMGLAGYNEQLF | TGCGCCAGCAGCATGGGACTAGCGGGATACAATGAGCAGTTATTC
few | TRBJ1-2 | TRBV7-9 | TRBD1 | CASSLAQAGGSGYTF | TGTGCCAGCAGCTTAGCGCAGGCAGGGGGGAGTGGCTACACCTTC
few | TRBJ2-7 | TRBV5-4 | - | CTSSLEEGYEQYF | TGTACAAGCAGCTTGGAGGAGGGATACGAGCAGTACTTC
- | TRBJ2-5 | TRBV7-9 | - | CVSSSRYQETQYF | TGTGTCAGCAGCTCTAGGTACCAAGAGACCCAGTACTTC
once | TRBJ1-5 | TRBV11-2 | - | CASSWKNVNLQHF | TGCGCCAGCAGCTGGAAAAACGTGAATCTCCAGCATTTT
- | TRBJ1-3 | TRBV4-3 | - | CANSHNQNSGNTTYF | TGCGCCAACAGCCACAACCAAAACTCTGGAAACACCACATATTTT
many | TRBJ2-7 | TRBV6-5 | TRBD2 | CASSFYGRDRGEQYF | TGTGCCAGCAGTTTTTACGGGAGGGATCGAGGCGAGCAGTACTTC
- | TRBJ2-6 | TRBV10-1 | TRBD1 | CPSSEVQGAFSGANVLTF | TGCCCCAGCAGTGAGGTCCAGGGGGCCTTCTCTGGGGCCAACGTCCTGACTTTC